The 27 T cell receptor beta chains in this list originate from one sample, sequenced in a study of metastatic and nonmetastatic thyroid tumors. Among the patients, none had received any treatment before thyroid surgery. TCRdb reassembled clones from the PCR reads with MiXCR. The data contain 50,000 or so clones, approximately 20% of them singletons. The sample consisted of blood. These receptors were obtained from a male donor with papillary thyroid cancer or a benign thyroid nodule (not recorded which). Some clones in this sample may be carry-over from other donors' samples.

The CDR3 reads CASTERQGAWAFF. In nucleotides, the CDR3 is TGTGCCAGCACCGAACGTCAGGGGGCTTGGGCTTTCTTT. The V gene is TRBV6-1, the J gene TRBJ1-1; the match to TRBD1 covers 8 bases. V lost 7 bases, J lost 11 bases, and 12 bases stayed unmatched. The CDR3 length is 13 residues. Per the germline V gene, CDR1 is MNHNS and CDR2 is SASEGT.

This clone was recorded at least ten times. This chain connects TRBV6-6 to TRBJ2-7, with TRBD2 matching over 9 bases. The CDR3 consists of 16 residues. J gave up 7 bases and V 2 bases, and 12 bases lay outside the gene matches. From germline, CDR1 is MNHNY and CDR2 SVGAGI (reference sequence). The CDR3 reads CASSYSAGGRVREQYF. The CDR3 DNA is TGTGCCAGCAGTTACAGTGCAGGCGGGAGGGTTCGAGAGCAGTACTTC.

This clone was observed many times. The V gene is TRBV28, the J gene TRBJ2-2, with 8 bases that match TRBD1. The V segment lost 3 bases and the J segment 5 bases; nucleotides outside the gene matches: 5. The CDR3 has 15 amino acids. CDR1 and CDR2 (germline): MDHEN, SYDVKM. The CDR3 coding sequence is TGTGCCAGCAGTTTCAGCAGGGGGCGAACCGGGGAGCTGTTTTTT. This codes for CASSFSRGRTGELFF.

Many counts were recorded for this clone. This chain uses TRBV27 with TRBJ1-2, with D maybe TRBD1 (5 bases). The CDR3 has 14 amino acids. In germline, CDR1 is MNHEY, CDR2 SMNVEV (reference sequence). Trimming shortened V by 3 bases and J by 6 bases, and 14 bases separated the two germline ends. The CDR3 sequence: CASSLRGSPDGYTF. The DNA of the CDR3 is TGTGCCAGCAGTTTGAGGGGCTCCCCCGATGGCTACACCTTC.

This clone showed up many times. J is TRBJ1-2 and V is TRBV4-1; TRBD1 matches at 9 bases. Looked up from germline, CDR1 is MGHRA and CDR2 is YSYEKL. V lost 4 bases, J lost 5 bases, and 5 bases stayed unmatched. The CDR3 has 14 residues. CDR3: CASSPGQGLYGYTF. As DNA, the CDR3 is TGCGCCAGCAGCCCCGGACAGGGGTTATATGGCTACACCTTC.

Points on this clone: At one boundary the junction diverges from the germline segment, which might be a read error. The rearrangement joins TRBV2 to TRBJ1-6; 7 nucleotides line up with TRBD1. Germline lookup yields CDR1 SNHLY and CDR2 FYNNEI. CDR3 length: 14 amino acids. The CDR3 bases are TGTGCCAGCAGCGCTCCCCCACAGGGGTCACCGCTCCAATTT. This sequence encodes CASSAPPQGSPLQF.

This rearrangement joins TRBV30 to TRBJ1-1; possible D gene TRBD1, 5 bases. Germline V gene data show CDR1 as GTSNPN and CDR2 as SVGIG (reference sequence). This CDR3 has 14 amino acids. V was pared by 0 bases and J by 7 bases, with 15 bases between. The CDR3: CAWSVYGGVSEAFF. The CDR3 region has the DNA TGTGCCTGGAGTGTTTATGGAGGGGTTAGTGAAGCTTTCTTT.

This clone was counted many times. The V gene is TRBV7-2, the J gene TRBJ1-2, with D perhaps matching TRBD1 (6 bases). Trimming removed 1 base from V and 4 bases from J, with 13 bases in between. This CDR3 spans 15 amino acids. From germline, CDR1 is SGHTA and CDR2 FQGNSA. CDR3 DNA sequence: TGTGCCAGCAGCTTAGGGATAATGACAGGCTATGGCTACACCTTC. This translates into CASSLGIMTGYGYTF.

This clone has a count of ten or more. This chain joins TRBV4-1 and TRBJ2-1; 7 bases match TRBD2. V trimming: 2 bases; J trimming: 0 bases; junction bases outside the gene matches: 10. Germline CDR1 is MGHRA and CDR2 is YSYEKL. This CDR3 is 18 amino acids long. The CDR3 DNA is TGCGCCAGCAGCCAACGGGAGGCACGCGGGAGCTCCTACAATGAGCAGTTCTTC. This sequence encodes CASSQREARGSSYNEQFF.

The J gene is TRBJ2-7, the V gene TRBV5-1; 9 bases line up with TRBD1. The V segment lost 4 bases and the J segment 3 bases; nucleotides outside the gene matches: 5. The CDR3 totals 14 residues. Germline CDR1 SGHRS, CDR2 YFSETQ. The CDR3 loop is CASSPGTGNYEQYF. The CDR3 DNA reads as TGCGCCAGCAGCCCGGGGACAGGGAACTACGAGCAGTACTTC. Complete variable domain (other parts from reference TRBV5-1 and TRBJ2-7): KAGVTQTPRYLIKTRGQQVTLSCSPISGHRSVSWYQQTPGQGLQFLFEYFSETQRNKGNFPGRFSGRQFSNSRSEMNVSTLELGDSALYLCASSPGTGNYEQYFGPGTRLTVT.

This clone was counted at least ten times. The chain couples TRBV7-2 to TRBJ2-1, with no clear D. This CDR3 is 13 amino acids long. Per germline, CDR1 SGHTA and CDR2 FQGNSA. Trimming pared 8 bases from V and 3 bases from J, leaving 11 bases between. The chain's CDR3 is CASGLVSYNEQFF. CDR3 in DNA: TGTGCCAGCGGTTTGGTCAGCTACAATGAGCAGTTCTTC.

The V call is TRBV15, the J call TRBJ2-5; a possible D gene is TRBD2 (6 bases). Germline CDR1 and CDR2: LNHNV and YYDKDF (reference sequence). Trimming pared 0 bases from V and 13 bases from J, leaving 15 bases between. This CDR3 contains 13 residues. The CDR3 DNA reads TGTGCCACCAGCAGAGAGGGGGGAGCCCGGGGGTACTTC. It codes for CATSREGGARGYF. Full variable domain (rest looked up from reference TRBV15 and TRBJ2-5): DAMVIQNPRYQVTQFGKPVTLSCSQTLNHNVMYWYQQKSSQAPKLLFHYYDKDFNNEADTPDNFQSRRPNTSFCFLDIRSPGLGDTAMYLCATSREGGARGYFGPGTRLLVL.

V gene TRBV27 combines with J gene TRBJ1-6, with TRBD1 as a possible D gene (5 bases). Deletions cut 5 bases from V and 10 bases from J, with 18 bases between. The CDR3 runs 15 residues. CDR1 and CDR2 (germline): MNHEY, SMNVEV (reference sequence). CDR3 in amino acids: CASSRKGAVGSPLHF. The CDR3 DNA follows: TGTGCCAGCAGTAGAAAAGGGGCAGTAGGATCACCCCTCCACTTT.

Comment on this clone: The junction shows a germline mismatch at one end, possibly a read error. This same CDR3 is encoded by further DNA sequences in the sample. The chain recombines TRBV20-1 with TRBJ1-5; D is perhaps TRBD1 (5 bases). This CDR3 comprises 15 residues. CDR1 DFQATT and CDR2 SNEGSKA come from the germline V gene (reference sequence). CDR3 DNA sequence: TGCAGTGCTAGGAGGCAGGGCGATAGCAATCAGCCCCAGCACTTT. This codes for CSARRQGDSNQPQHF.

This clone was detected ten times or more. The V call is TRBV5-1, the J call TRBJ2-7; 12 bases map to TRBD1. J lost 6 bases, V lost 0 bases, and 7 bases had no gene match. Germline lookup yields CDR1 SGHRS and CDR2 YFSETQ. The CDR3 extends over 16 amino acids. Here the CDR3 reads CASSLGPGTGGSEQYF. In DNA, the CDR3 is TGCGCCAGCAGCTTGGGGCCTGGGACAGGGGGCTCCGAGCAGTACTTC.

Regarding this clone: One end of the junction varies from germline; a read error may be responsible. The V gene is TRBV6-1, the J gene TRBJ1-6; 7 positions agree with TRBD1. Germline V CDR1 and CDR2: MNHNS, SASEGT. The CDR3 is made up of 17 amino acids. Written as DNA, the CDR3 is TGTGCCAGCACTGAATACCCTGAGGGGGCATATAATTCACCCCTCCACTTT. This translates into CASTEYPEGAYNSPLHF.

Ten or more counts support this clone. The gene calls are TRBV11-2 and TRBJ2-1; no reliable D call. This CDR3 is 13 amino acids long. Germline V CDR1 and CDR2: SGHAT, FQNNGV. The V end was cut by 4 bases, the J end by 5 bases, with 9 bases between. CDR3 DNA sequence: TGTGCCAGCAGCTGGAATCTCGACAATGAGCAGTTCTTC. It yields the protein CASSWNLDNEQFF.

This clone has at least ten counts. The gene calls are TRBV12-3 or TRBV12-4 and TRBJ2-5, with D possibly being TRBD2 (6 bases). With 6 bases removed from V and 1 base from J, the gap between germline ends came to 6 bases. The CDR3 consists of 12 residues. In DNA form, the CDR3 reads TGTGCCAGCAGGACTAGCCAAGAGACCCAGTACTTC. This codes for CASRTSQETQYF.

This clone was recorded at least ten times. The chain carries TRBV29-1 and TRBJ2-3; 11 bases are a match to TRBD1. Germline loops: CDR1 SQVTM, CDR2 ANQGSEA. Trimming took 7 bases from V and 4 from J; bases not matched to a gene: 10. This CDR3 has 15 residues. As DNA, the CDR3 is TGCAGCGCTGGTGGGACAGGGGGAAATGCAGATACGCAGTATTTT. Protein product: CSAGGTGGNADTQYF.

This rearrangement joins TRBV9 to TRBJ2-3; possibly TRBD2 for D (5 bases). This CDR3 spans 15 amino acids. The germline V gene encodes CDR1 SGDLS and CDR2 YYNGEE. V was shortened by 1 base and J by 4 bases, with 13 bases between the two germline ends. For the CDR3, the DNA is TGTGCCAGCAGCGTAATAAGAGGGAGTTCAGATACGCAGTATTTT. Protein product: CASSVIRGSSDTQYF.

This clone was recorded many times. The V and J genes are TRBV30 and TRBJ2-2; no reliable D call. Germline values: CDR1 GTSNPN, CDR2 SVGIG (reference sequence). The CDR3 is made up of 10 amino acids. The V end lost 5 bases, the J end lost 8 bases, and 6 bases lay between the germline ends. This CDR3 reads CAWDVGELFF. For the CDR3, the DNA is TGTGCCTGGGACGTTGGGGAGCTGTTTTTT.

There are many counts of this clone. This chain uses TRBV2 with TRBJ1-1; the D is unclear. V was clipped by 6 bases and J by 1 base, with 9 bases between them. In germline, CDR1 is SNHLY, CDR2 FYNNEI. The CDR3 covers 13 residues. The CDR3 bases are TGTGCCAGCAGGGACGATCCGAACACTGAAGCTTTCTTT. Protein sequence: CASRDDPNTEAFF.

This clone has a count of ten or more. The chain combines TRBV15 with TRBJ2-1, with 13 bases identical to TRBD2. This CDR3 comprises 17 residues. Germline CDR1 LNHNV, CDR2 YYDKDF (reference sequence). The junction had 4 bases not matched to a gene; V was cut back by 5 bases and J by 0 bases. Here the CDR3 reads CATSARLAGGSYNEQFF. CDR3 sequence (DNA): TGTGCCACCAGCGCGAGACTAGCGGGAGGCTCCTACAATGAGCAGTTCTTC.

As to this clone: One base away lies a much larger clone, so this may be a sequencing read error. The V call is TRBV28, the J call TRBJ1-2; possible D gene TRBD1, 5 bases. The V end was cut by 3 bases, the J end by 8 bases, with 10 bases between. CDR3 length equals 12 residues. The germline gives CDR1 MDHEN, CDR2 SYDVKM. CDR3 sequence (DNA): TGTGCCAGCAGTTTTTGGGGCGACGGCTACACCTTC. Its protein is CASSFWGDGYTF.

This clone was counted a few times. The chain combines TRBV7-8 with TRBJ2-7, with 8 bases fitting TRBD1. V shed 6 bases, J shed 4 bases, and the junction held 8 bases outside the gene matches. Germline CDR1 reads SGHVS; CDR2 reads FQNEAQ. The CDR3 consists of 14 residues. CDR3 sequence reads: CASSSRTGLYEQYF. The CDR3 nucleotides read TGTGCCAGCAGTAGCCGGACAGGGCTTTACGAGCAGTACTTC.

The sample holds many counts of this clone. The chain recombines TRBV7-3 with TRBJ2-1, with 12 bases lining up with TRBD2. Germline V lookup: CDR1 SGHTA, CDR2 FQGTGA. The CDR3 is 17 residues long. V trimming: 5 bases; J trimming: 0 bases; junction bases outside the gene matches: 5. The CDR3 reads CASSRTSGIDSYNEQFF. For the CDR3, the DNA is TGTGCCAGCAGCAGGACTAGCGGGATAGACTCCTACAATGAGCAGTTCTTC. The whole variable domain, remainder taken from reference TRBV7-3 and TRBJ2-1, is GAGVSQTPSNKVTEKGKYVELRCDPISGHTALYWYRQSLGQGPEFLIYFQGTGAADDSGLPNDRFFAVRPEGSVSTLKIQRTERGDSAVYLCASSRTSGIDSYNEQFFGPGTRLTVL.

The gene calls are TRBV11-2 and TRBJ2-7, with D perhaps TRBD2 (5 bases). Between the trimmed V and J ends, which lost 5 bases and 3 bases, there was a span of 14 bases. The germline V gene encodes CDR1 SGHAT and CDR2 FQNNGV. The CDR3 covers 14 residues. DNA of the CDR3: TGTGCCAGCAGCGTTGCGGACTTAAGCTACGAGCAGTACTTC. It is translated as CASSVADLSYEQYF.